Below are 14 T cell receptor beta chains sequenced from a single sample in a study of blood T cell repertoires in COVID-19. This table comes from immunoSEQ multiplex PCR, and its TCRdb copy is limited to in-frame clones, with some not included. Altogether hundreds of thousands of clones are present, 83% being singletons, with the ten largest covering 3% to 4.5%. The specimen sequenced was PBMCs or T cells enriched from blood (not recorded which). The receptors shown here come from a woman aged 40 to 50 who had been exposed to COVID-19.

V usage is TRBV19 and J usage is TRBJ1-6, with TRBD1 matching 7 bases. J gave up 7 bases and V 4 bases, and 7 bases lay outside the gene matches. The CDR3 contains 15 residues. Per germline, CDR1 LNHDA and CDR2 SQIVND (reference sequence). CDR3 nucleotides: TGTGCCAGTAGTAATAGACAGGGTGCAAATTCACCCCTCCACTTT. As protein: CASSNRQGANSPLHF.

A note on this clone: The junction differs from germline at one of its ends, possibly a read error. This sequence joins TRBV7-7 and TRBJ2-5, with TRBD2 identical over 8 bases. The CDR3 runs 15 residues. Per the germline V gene, CDR1 is SSHAT and CDR2 is FNYEAQ (reference sequence). DNA of the CDR3: TGTGCTAGCAGCCCGGTCGGAGCGGGGGAAGAGACCCAGTACTTC. Translating it yields CASSPVGAGEETQYF.

The gene calls are TRBV30 and TRBJ2-3; 10 positions agree with TRBD2. This CDR3 is built from 15 residues. The trim removed 3 bases at V and 4 bases at J, leaving 7 bases unmatched. CDR1 and CDR2 from the germline V gene are GTSNPN and SVGIG (reference sequence). Here the CDR3 DNA reads TGTGCCTGGAGCCAGCCGAGCGGGGGGGCAGATACGCAGTATTTT. This sequence encodes CAWSQPSGGADTQYF.

The DNA for the CDR3 is TGTGCCAGCTCACTGTCAAGGGCACGGGAATCACCCCTCCACTTT. Translation: CASSLSRARESPLHF. This sequence joins TRBV18 and TRBJ1-6; D is uncertain. Trimming removed 4 bases from V and 10 bases from J, with 17 bases in between. This CDR3 region has 15 residues. Germline CDR1 and CDR2: KGHSH and LQKENI.

J is TRBJ1-2 and V is TRBV5-6, with a tentative D call TRBD1 (5 bases). This CDR3 has 15 residues. Trimming removed 2 bases at V and 4 bases at J, with 15 bases between. Germline V gene data show CDR1 as SGHDT and CDR2 as YYEEEE. The CDR3 DNA reads as TGTGCCAGCAGCTTCCCGGGGACTCCACTCTATGGCTACACCTTC. Protein product: CASSFPGTPLYGYTF.

The V and J genes are TRBV11-1 and TRBJ1-1; D remains ambiguous. CDR1 is SGHAT and CDR2 is FQDESV in the germline V gene (reference sequence). Trimming removed 5 bases from V and 2 bases from J, with 9 bases in between. The CDR3 runs 13 residues. Here the CDR3 reads CASSPMRNTEAFF. The CDR3 DNA reads as TGTGCCAGCAGCCCCATGCGCAACACTGAAGCTTTCTTT.

The chain joins TRBV28 to TRBJ1-2; D is ambiguous. V lost 5 bases and J lost 1, with 2 bases in between. This CDR3 has 11 amino acids. Germline V lookup: CDR1 MDHEN, CDR2 SYDVKM. The CDR3 sequence: CASSLNYGYTF. The DNA of the CDR3 is TGTGCCAGCAGTCTTAACTATGGCTACACCTTC.

This clone was seen once. The J gene is TRBJ1-1, the V gene TRBV4-3; D is unresolved. V was shortened by 6 bases and J by 8 bases, with 16 bases between the two germline ends. Germline V gene sequence: CDR1 LGHNA, CDR2 YSLEER. The CDR3 runs to 13 residues. In DNA form, the CDR3 reads TGCGCCAGCAGGCTCGACGGTCAGAGGGAAGCTTTCTTT. As protein: CASRLDGQREAFF.

This sequence joins TRBV7-9 and TRBJ1-2; 8 positions agree with TRBD1. Germline loops: CDR1 SEHNR, CDR2 FQNEAQ (reference sequence). Unmatched junction bases numbered 9, after V lost 4 bases and J lost 5 bases. This CDR3 has 15 residues. CDR3 nucleotide sequence: TGTGCCAGCAGCTCCTCAGGGACAGGACTTTATGGCTACACCTTC. It specifies CASSSSGTGLYGYTF.

This chain connects TRBV9 to TRBJ1-6; 7 positions match TRBD1. The CDR3 totals 16 residues. Germline V CDR1 and CDR2: SGDLS, YYNGEE. The V segment lost 3 bases and the J segment 6 bases; nucleotides outside the gene matches: 9. CDR3 nucleotide sequence: TGTGCCAGCAGCGAGGAGGGGGGACAGAGTAATTCACCCCTCCACTTT. Translating gives CASSEEGGQSNSPLHF.

The chain employs TRBV7-7 and TRBJ2-1; D is possibly TRBD1 (7 bases). With 0 bases removed from V and 10 bases from J, the gap between germline ends came to 16 bases. The germline CDR1 and CDR2 sequences are SSHAT and FNYEAQ (reference sequence). This CDR3 comprises 15 residues. In nucleotides, the CDR3 is TGTGCCAGCAGCTTAGCGGGCAGGGGGGTGGGGGAGCAGTTCTTC. Translation gives CASSLAGRGVGEQFF.

J is TRBJ2-3 and V is TRBV5-1; 9 positions match TRBD1. After removal of 3 bases from V and 1 base from J, the junction contained 3 bases not matched to a gene. This CDR3 has 15 residues. Germline CDR1 is SGHRS and CDR2 is YFSETQ. CDR3 bases: TGCGCCAGCAGCTGGGGACAGGGTGGCACAGATACGCAGTATTTT. As protein: CASSWGQGGTDTQYF.

This chain uses TRBV5-6 with TRBJ1-1, with 8 bases fitting TRBD1. The ends lost 2 bases at V and 5 bases at J; junction bases unmatched: 8. The CDR3 spans 15 residues. Germline V gene sequence: CDR1 SGHDT, CDR2 YYEEEE. As DNA, the CDR3 is TGTGCCAGCAGCTTCGGGACAGGCCGAGGGACTGAAGCTTTCTTT. Its translation: CASSFGTGRGTEAFF.

The chain links TRBV19 to TRBJ2-5; 7 bases are a match to TRBD1. V lost 6 bases, J lost 2 bases, and 3 bases stayed unmatched. CDR3 length: 13 residues. Per germline, CDR1 LNHDA and CDR2 SQIVND (reference sequence). The CDR3 loop reads CASRGTVQETQYF. The CDR3 DNA sequence: TGTGCCAGTAGGGGGACAGTTCAAGAGACCCAGTACTTC. Filled out from reference TRBV19 and TRBJ2-5, the complete variable domain reads DGGITQSPKYLFRKEGQNVTLSCEQNLNHDAMYWYRQDPGQGLRLIYYSQIVNDFQKGDIAEGYSVSREKKESFPLTVTSAQKNPTAFYLCASRGTVQETQYFGPGTRLLVL.